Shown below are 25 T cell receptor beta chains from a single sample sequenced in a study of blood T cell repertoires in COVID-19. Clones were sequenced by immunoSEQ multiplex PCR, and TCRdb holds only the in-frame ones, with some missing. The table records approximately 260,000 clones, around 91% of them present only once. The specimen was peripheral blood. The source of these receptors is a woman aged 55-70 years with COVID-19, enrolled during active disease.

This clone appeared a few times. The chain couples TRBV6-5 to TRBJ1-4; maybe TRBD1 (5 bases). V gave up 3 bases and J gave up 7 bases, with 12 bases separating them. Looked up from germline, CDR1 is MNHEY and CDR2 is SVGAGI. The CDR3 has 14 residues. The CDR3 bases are TGTGCCAGCAGTTATCGGCAGGGCGTTGAAAAACTGTTTTTT. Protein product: CASSYRQGVEKLFF.

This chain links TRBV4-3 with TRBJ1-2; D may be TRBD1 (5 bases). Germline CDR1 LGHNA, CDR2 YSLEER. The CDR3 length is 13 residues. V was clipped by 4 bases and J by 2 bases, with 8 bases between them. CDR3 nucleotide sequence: TGCGCCAGCAGCCCTACAGGAAACTATGGCTACACCTTC. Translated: CASSPTGNYGYTF.

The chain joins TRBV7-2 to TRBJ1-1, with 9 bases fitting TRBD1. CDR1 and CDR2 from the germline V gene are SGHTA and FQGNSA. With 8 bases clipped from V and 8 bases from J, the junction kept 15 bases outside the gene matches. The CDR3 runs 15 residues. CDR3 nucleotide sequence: TGTGCCAGCCAACTGGGACAGGGATTACTCCGCGAAGCTTTCTTT. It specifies CASQLGQGLLREAFF.

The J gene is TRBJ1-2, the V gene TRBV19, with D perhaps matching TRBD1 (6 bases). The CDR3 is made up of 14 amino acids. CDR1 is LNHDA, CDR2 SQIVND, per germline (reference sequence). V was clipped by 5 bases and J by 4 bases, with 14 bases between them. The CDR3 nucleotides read TGTGCCAGTAGTCCCCAGTCAGGGGCCTATGGCTACACCTTC. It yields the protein CASSPQSGAYGYTF.

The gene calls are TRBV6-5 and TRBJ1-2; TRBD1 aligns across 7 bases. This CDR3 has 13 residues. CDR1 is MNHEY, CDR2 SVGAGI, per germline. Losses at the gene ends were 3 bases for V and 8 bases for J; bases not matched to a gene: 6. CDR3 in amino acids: CASSYEGAPGYTF. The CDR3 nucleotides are TGTGCCAGCAGTTATGAGGGGGCGCCCGGCTACACCTTC.

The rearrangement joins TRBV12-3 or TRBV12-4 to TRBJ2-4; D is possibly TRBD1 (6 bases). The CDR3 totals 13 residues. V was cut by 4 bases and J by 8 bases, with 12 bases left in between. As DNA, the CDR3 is TGTGCCAGCAGTTCCAGGGGAATAGACATTCAGTACTTC. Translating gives CASSSRGIDIQYF.

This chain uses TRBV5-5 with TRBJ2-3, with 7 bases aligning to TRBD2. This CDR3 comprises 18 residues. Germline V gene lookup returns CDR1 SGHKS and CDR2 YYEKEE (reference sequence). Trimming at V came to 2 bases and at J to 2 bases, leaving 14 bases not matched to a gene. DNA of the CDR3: TGTGCCAGCAGCTTTACGGAACCTTGGGGGGGAGCCACAGATACGCAGTATTTT. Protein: CASSFTEPWGGATDTQYF.

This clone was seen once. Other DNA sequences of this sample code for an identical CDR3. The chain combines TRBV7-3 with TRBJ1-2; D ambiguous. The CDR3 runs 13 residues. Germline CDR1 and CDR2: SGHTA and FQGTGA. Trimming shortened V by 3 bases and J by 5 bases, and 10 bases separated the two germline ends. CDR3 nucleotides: TGTGCCAGCAGCTTGGGTAGCGGGTATGGCTACACCTTC. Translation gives CASSLGSGYGYTF. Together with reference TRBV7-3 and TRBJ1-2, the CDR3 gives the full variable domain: GAGVSQTPSNKVTEKGKYVELRCDPISGHTALYWYRQSLGQGPEFLIYFQGTGAADDSGLPNDRFFAVRPEGSVSTLKIQRTERGDSAVYLCASSLGSGYGYTFGSGTRLTVV.

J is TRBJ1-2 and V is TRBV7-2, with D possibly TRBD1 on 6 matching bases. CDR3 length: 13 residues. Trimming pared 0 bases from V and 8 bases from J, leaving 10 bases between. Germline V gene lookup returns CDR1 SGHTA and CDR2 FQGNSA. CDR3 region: CASSLATGGGYTF. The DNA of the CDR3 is TGTGCCAGCAGCTTAGCGACAGGCGGGGGCTACACCTTC.

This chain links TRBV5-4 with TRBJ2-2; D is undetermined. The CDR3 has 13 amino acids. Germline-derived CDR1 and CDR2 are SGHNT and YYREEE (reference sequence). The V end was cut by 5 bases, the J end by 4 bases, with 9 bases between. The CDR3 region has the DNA TGTGCCAGCAGAGCGAAGGTCACCGGGGAGCTGTTTTTT. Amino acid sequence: CASRAKVTGELFF.

The CDR3 sequence is CASNQPRGIQYF. In DNA form, the CDR3 reads TGTGCCAGCAATCAACCCCGGGGCATTCAGTACTTC. The genes are TRBV12-3 or TRBV12-4 and TRBJ2-4, with D maybe TRBD2 (5 bases). CDR3 length equals 12 residues. With 7 bases removed from V and 9 bases from J, the gap between germline ends came to 13 bases.

The CDR3 nucleotides are TGTGCCAGCAGCCGTATACAGGGGACTGAAGCTTTCTTT. Translated: CASSRIQGTEAFF. J is TRBJ1-1 and V is TRBV3-1 (or the pseudogene TRBV3-2); 7 bases match TRBD1. J gave up 5 bases and V 4 bases, and 4 bases lay outside the gene matches. Germline V lookup: CDR1 LGHDT, CDR2 YNNKEL (reference sequence). CDR3 size: 13 residues.

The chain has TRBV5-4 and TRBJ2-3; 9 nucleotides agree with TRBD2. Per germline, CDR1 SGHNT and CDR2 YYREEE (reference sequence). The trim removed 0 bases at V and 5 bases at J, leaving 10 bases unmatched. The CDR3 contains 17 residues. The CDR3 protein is CASSLGHGGGALDTQYF. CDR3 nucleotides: TGTGCCAGCAGCTTGGGCCATGGCGGGGGGGCTTTAGATACGCAGTATTTT.

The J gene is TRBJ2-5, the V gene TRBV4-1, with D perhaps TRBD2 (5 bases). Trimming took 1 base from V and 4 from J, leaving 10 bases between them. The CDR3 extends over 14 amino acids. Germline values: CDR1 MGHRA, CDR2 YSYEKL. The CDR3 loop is CASSQGSRGETQYF. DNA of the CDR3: TGCGCCAGCAGCCAAGGTAGTCGGGGAGAGACCCAGTACTTC.

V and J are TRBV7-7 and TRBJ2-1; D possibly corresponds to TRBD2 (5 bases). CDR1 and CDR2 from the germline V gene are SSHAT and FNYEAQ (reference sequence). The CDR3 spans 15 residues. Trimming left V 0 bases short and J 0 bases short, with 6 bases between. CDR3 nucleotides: TGTGCCAGCAGCTTAGCAGGGAGCTCCTACAATGAGCAGTTCTTC. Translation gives CASSLAGSSYNEQFF.

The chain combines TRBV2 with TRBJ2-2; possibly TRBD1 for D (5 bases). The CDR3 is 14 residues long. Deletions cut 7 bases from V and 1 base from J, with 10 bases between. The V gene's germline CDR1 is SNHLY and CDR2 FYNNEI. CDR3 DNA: TGTGCCAGCATACAGGACAAGAACACCGGGGAGCTGTTTTTT. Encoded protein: CASIQDKNTGELFF.

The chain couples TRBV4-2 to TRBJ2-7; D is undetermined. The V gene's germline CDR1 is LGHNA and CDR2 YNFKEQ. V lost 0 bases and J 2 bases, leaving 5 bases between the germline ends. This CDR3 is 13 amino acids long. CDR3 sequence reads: CASSQDTPYEQYF. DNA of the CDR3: TGTGCCAGCAGCCAAGATACTCCCTACGAGCAGTACTTC.

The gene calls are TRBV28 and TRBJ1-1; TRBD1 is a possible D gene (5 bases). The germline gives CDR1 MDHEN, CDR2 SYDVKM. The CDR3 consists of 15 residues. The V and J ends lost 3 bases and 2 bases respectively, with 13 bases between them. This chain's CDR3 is CASSLRGRKNTEAFF. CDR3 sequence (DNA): TGTGCCAGCAGTTTGCGGGGCAGGAAAAACACTGAAGCTTTCTTT. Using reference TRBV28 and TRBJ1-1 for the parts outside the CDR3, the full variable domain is DVKVTQSSRYLVKRTGEKVFLECVQDMDHENMFWYRQDPGLGLRLIYFSYDVKMKEKGDIPEGYSVSREKKERFSLILESASTNQTSMYLCASSLRGRKNTEAFFGQGTRLTVV.

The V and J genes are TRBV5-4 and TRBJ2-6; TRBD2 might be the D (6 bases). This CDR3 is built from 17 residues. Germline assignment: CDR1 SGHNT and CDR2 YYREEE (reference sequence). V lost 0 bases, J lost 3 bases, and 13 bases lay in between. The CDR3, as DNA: TGTGCCAGCAGCTTGGTGGGGGGATATGGTGGGGCCAACGTCCTGACTTTC. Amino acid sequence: CASSLVGGYGGANVLTF.

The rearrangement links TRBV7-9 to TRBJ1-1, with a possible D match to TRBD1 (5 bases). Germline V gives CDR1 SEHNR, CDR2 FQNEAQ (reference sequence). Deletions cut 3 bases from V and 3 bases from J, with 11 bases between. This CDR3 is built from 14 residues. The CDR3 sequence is CASSLQGRDTEAFF. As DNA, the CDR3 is TGTGCCAGCAGCTTGCAGGGTAGAGACACTGAAGCTTTCTTT.

CDR3 bases: TGTGCCAGCAGTGACGGTAATCAGCCCCAGCATTTT. Translating gives CASSDGNQPQHF. The chain is built from TRBV25-1 and TRBJ1-5; D is undetermined. Trimming shortened V by 3 bases and J by 4 bases, and 4 bases separated the two germline ends. This CDR3 has 12 amino acids. The germline CDR1 and CDR2 sequences are MGHDK and SYGVNS.

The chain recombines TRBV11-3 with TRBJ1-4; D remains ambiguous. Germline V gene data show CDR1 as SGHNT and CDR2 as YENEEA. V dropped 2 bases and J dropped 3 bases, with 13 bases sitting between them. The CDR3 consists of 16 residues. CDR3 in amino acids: CASSLPGRGPNEKLFF. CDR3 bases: TGTGCCAGCAGCTTACCGGGGAGAGGGCCTAATGAAAAACTGTTTTTT.

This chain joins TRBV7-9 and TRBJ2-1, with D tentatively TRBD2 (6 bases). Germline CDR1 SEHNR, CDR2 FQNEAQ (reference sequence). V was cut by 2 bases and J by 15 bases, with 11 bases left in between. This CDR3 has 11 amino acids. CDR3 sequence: CASSLRDSPFF. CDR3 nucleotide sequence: TGTGCCAGCAGCTTAAGGGACTCGCCGTTCTTC.

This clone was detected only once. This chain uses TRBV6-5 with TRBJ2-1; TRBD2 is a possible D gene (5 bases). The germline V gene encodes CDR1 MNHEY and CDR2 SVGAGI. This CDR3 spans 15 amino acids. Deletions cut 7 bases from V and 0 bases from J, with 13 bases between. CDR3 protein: CASKVAPTSYNEQFF. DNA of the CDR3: TGTGCCAGCAAAGTAGCGCCGACCTCCTACAATGAGCAGTTCTTC.

CDR3 nucleotides: TGCAGCGTTGGTGGGACACCTGGAAACACCATATATTTT. Its translation: CSVGGTPGNTIYF. The V gene is TRBV29-1, the J gene TRBJ1-3; a weak D match, TRBD1 (6 bases). CDR1 SQVTM and CDR2 ANQGSEA come from the germline V gene. The V end lost 4 bases, the J end lost 2 bases, and 9 bases lay between the germline ends. This CDR3 has 13 residues.